This record concerns one T cell receptor beta chain sequence. Its specific antigen is unknown. No base quality information exists; no much larger clone differs at one position. For every bulk PBMC sample, a fixed 350 ng of DNA was loaded. TCR beta CDR3 sequences were amplified from genomic DNA using the immunoSEQ TCRb Assay kit according to manufacturer instructions. The KAPA Library Quantification Kit for Illumina platforms was used to quantify pooled libraries by qPCR. Pooled libraries were sequenced on an Illumina NextSeq 500, clustered at about 0.55-1.1 pM. On the authors' methods: TCR data were analyzed with immunoSEQ ANALYZER and the R LymphoSeq package. A rearrangement efficiency score was calculated as productive divided by the sum of productive and non-productive CDR3 sequences. Clonality was assessed using the Gini coefficient and diversity using the Renyi index at alpha=1, with pairwise comparisons between timepoints within each patient. In LymphoSeq, clonal relatedness was computed using an edit distance of 3, and repertoire similarity was computed using the Bhattacharyya coefficient. To classify response, a linear discriminant analysis based on week-3 changes in clonality and diversity was built using the R MASS and caret packages. As stored in TCRdb, this immuneACCESS dataset retains in-frame rearrangements with V and J assigned. A fraction of the clones does not appear; measured against another copy, unresolved V genes explain less than half of the discrepancy, and the remainder lacks a known reason. That table supplies the V and J calls and clone size; D and trimming were determined from the DNA. For this sample the table gives about 8,200 clones, of which 88% were detected only once. The ten biggest clones cover about 2.5% of the sample.

This sample was taken from a study of blood T cell dynamics during melanoma immunotherapy (dated by TCRdb to the early 2020s). With regard to the full study: All patients had metastatic melanoma and were given first-line pembrolizumab or nivolumab plus ipilimumab as standard of care in the United Kingdom. To identify early correlates of response, the study profiled peripheral T cell receptor repertoires in patients with metastatic melanoma before and after one cycle of checkpoint inhibitor therapy. Consecutive patients formed a training cohort, and a further independent group of patients from the same centre was pooled into an external validation set.

Explained via the paper, the time point label denotes: week 3, after first cycle of checkpoint inhibitor. Blood samples were taken before treatment (T0) and at week 3 (W3), following the first cycle of checkpoint blockade. Except for two patients with rapid clinical progression, response was assessed 12 weeks after the first infusion by RECIST 1.1; disease control meant complete response, partial response or stable disease. Patients were excluded for prior systemic cancer treatment, concomitant immunosuppressant therapy or synchronous other active malignancies. To track both circulating cells and T cell turnover, TCR beta was sequenced from bulk PBMC as well as from plasma cell-free DNA. PBMC were isolated from blood with Lymphoprep and SepMate tubes, followed by red cell lysis. QIAamp DNA Blood Mini kits were used to extract DNA from PBMC and sorted T cell subsets. On the study overall, not on this receptor specifically: The relatively small sample size was acknowledged as something that could potentially limit how far the results can be generalized. The study could not determine whether the T cell clones driving repertoire changes were melanoma-specific or reflected general immune activation. A bifurcated reorganization of the PBMC repertoire at W3, with increased clonality or increased diversity, was observed in patients who later achieved disease control, unlike in progressors.

At the junction V is shortened by 8 bases and J by 2 bases; bases outside the gene matches: 5. There are 14 amino acids in the CDR3, from cysteine to phenylalanine inclusive. Solely the CDR3 DNA is kept, with 42 bases framed from the first base. Sequences MNHNS (CDR1) and SASEGT (CDR2) are obtained from the germline V gene. Rearrangement joined TRBV6-1 to TRBJ2-2; TRBD2 agrees with 7 junctional bases. Sequenced material: blood, taken from a patient treated with checkpoint blockade. The sequence was obtained from a human donor with melanoma. In nucleotide form, the sequence is TGTGCCAGCTCCCCTAGCGGTAACACCGGGGAGCTGTTTTTT. It translates as CASSPSGNTGELFF.